These T cell receptor beta chains were read from a single sample in a study of blood T cell repertoires in COVID-19. Some clones are missing from TCRdb's copy, which holds only in-frame ones; the method was immunoSEQ multiplex PCR. Of about 83,000 clones listed, under 80% are singletons. The sequencing sample was made of peripheral blood. The receptor set was obtained from a woman of 80 years or more with active or convalescent COVID-19. Both conserved end residues are part of each CDR3.

V	J	CDR3
TRBV11-2	TRBJ2-2	CASRLAAGNTGELFF
TRBV9	TRBJ1-6	CASSVAEGSPLHF
TRBV19	TRBJ2-1	CASSIVFRGDNEQFF
TRBV10-3	TRBJ1-4	CATRGNEKLFF
TRBV13	TRBJ2-7	CASSLRVGGALGEQYF
TRBV20-1	TRBJ2-1	CSARERPQQFF
TRBV7-3	TRBJ2-5	CASSSSGGAPETQYF
TRBV5-3	TRBJ2-7	CARSFRAGESSEQYF
TRBV7-9	TRBJ2-5	CASSLVPAGDETQYF
TRBV7-9	TRBJ2-2	CASSLATGSDQTGELFF
TRBV19	TRBJ1-5	CASSITGGVGVAQISNQPQHF
TRBV5-4	TRBJ2-1	CASSLRTSNEQFF
TRBV5-8	TRBJ1-5	CASSLAGQLNQPQHF
TRBV15	TRBJ1-5	CATSREEGAQPQHF
TRBV7-9	TRBJ2-1	CASSLRGSAEQFF
TRBV5-6	TRBJ1-1	CASSLLYTEAFF
TRBV11-3	TRBJ2-1	CASSRGERVEDEQFF
TRBV19	TRBJ2-7	CASSRTDSYEQYF
TRBV7-3	TRBJ2-5	CASSLRLRETQYF
TRBV6-1	TRBJ2-3	CASSENFRDTQYF
TRBV7-2	TRBJ2-6	CASSLGGGFSGANVLTF
TRBV14	TRBJ1-5	CASSQHPRQSNQPQHF
TRBV5-1	TRBJ2-3	CASSSQGDTQYF
TRBV9	TRBJ1-2	CASSVGQGAFGYTF
TRBV6-1	TRBJ1-5	CASSEASTDSYQPQHF
TRBV27	TRBJ2-6	CASSLLTGAAGANVLTF
TRBV5-1	TRBJ1-3	CASSLSSGNTIYF
TRBV4-3	TRBJ1-4	CASSPGQGEGNEKLFF
TRBV2	TRBJ2-2	CASRTLAGGPGELFF
TRBV27	TRBJ1-6	CASSFSNSPLHF
TRBV19	TRBJ2-3	CASSIELLAGGYADTQYF
TRBV10-1	TRBJ1-4	CARLGGVPNEKLFF
TRBV5-1	TRBJ2-6	CASSLQSTGSSGANVLTF
TRBV6-5	TRBJ2-3	CASRRGTSSDTQYF
TRBV20-1	TRBJ1-2	CSASEGRGYGYTF
TRBV7-9	TRBJ2-7	CASSWTSGSSYEQYF
TRBV5-1	TRBJ1-1	CASSPDGSRDTEAFF
TRBV20-1	TRBJ2-5	CSASWGQGTQYF
TRBV5-1	TRBJ2-7	CASSFLAGGSYEQYF
TRBV14	TRBJ1-5	CASSPRTGCSNQPQHF
TRBV27	TRBJ2-3	CASSLRWLAGGQVGTDTQYF
TRBV13	TRBJ2-7	CASSDSRSEQYF
TRBV28	TRBJ2-2	CASSSPTGVMVAGELFF
TRBV6-5	TRBJ2-7	CASRRTGGYEQYF
TRBV5-5	TRBJ2-3	CASSLVGGQARADTQYF
TRBV30	TRBJ2-3	CAWSGETGIADTQYF
TRBV5-1	TRBJ2-3	CASSSNFNSGGATDTQYF
TRBV7-2	TRBJ1-2	CASSLGQGYGYTF
TRBV5-1	TRBJ2-3	CASSLAAGQDTQYF
TRBV4-3	TRBJ2-6	CASSQETGAHSGANVLTF
TRBV4-3	TRBJ1-4	CASSWDRPNEKLFF